The rows below give T cell receptor beta chains drawn from one sample of a study of beta chain features in type 1 diabetes. Profiled with immunoSEQ multiplex PCR; TCRdb holds only in-frame clones, not every one. The data show some 150,000 clones, about 9% seen once. Sequenced: central memory CD4+ T cells from blood. The receptors were sampled from a woman under 40 with type 1 diabetes. CDR3s leave out the opening cysteine and the closing phenylalanine or tryptophan.

J gene,V gene,CDR3 length,CDR3 protein
TRBJ1-2,TRBV2,12,ASSEEGQGRGYT
TRBJ2-5,TRBV10-3,12,AISGDRGQETQY
TRBJ2-2,TRBV7-7,12,ASSVDPGVGELF
TRBJ1-1,TRBV29-1,11,SNRLHGNTEAF
TRBJ2-3,TRBV5-1,10,ASSLLPYTQY
TRBJ2-7,TRBV30,10,AWRNRGDEQY
TRBJ1-1,TRBV5-6,11,ASSIDRVTEAF
TRBJ1-1,TRBV7-9,12,ASSLDQGQGEAF
TRBJ1-2,TRBV11-1,14,ASSPPGLTVNYGYT
TRBJ2-6,TRBV29-1,9,SVSGANVLT
TRBJ2-5,TRBV20-1,8,SAAEETQY
TRBJ1-4,TRBV7-9,11,ASMGGAHEKLF
TRBJ2-5,TRBV6-5,12,ASTVAGGQETQY
TRBJ1-2,TRBV6-5,14,ASSYSEESTNYGYT
TRBJ2-2,TRBV5-1,15,ASSLAGLAVITGELF
TRBJ2-1,TRBV5-1,12,ASSLEQLYNEQF
TRBJ2-5,TRBV27,11,ASSLHGLETQY
TRBJ2-7,TRBV30,11,AWSVGSSYEQY
TRBJ2-1,TRBV30,13,AWSFFGTSTNEQF
TRBJ2-1,TRBV10-3,11,AITGQGYNEQF
TRBJ1-5,TRBV19,11,ASSIGSDQPQH
TRBJ2-5,TRBV2,12,ASSEAGARETQY
TRBJ2-7,TRBV7-2,13,ASSRWTSGSYEQY
TRBJ1-2,TRBV19,15,ASTTWGAGENRYGYT
TRBJ1-2,TRBV2,12,ASTGTVDSYGYT
TRBJ2-1,TRBV15,17,ATSRGSPVAGQGYNEQF
TRBJ2-7,TRBV5-1,13,ASRQLAGVSYEQY
TRBJ1-2,TRBV6-5,13,ASSYSNRAVYGYT
TRBJ1-1,TRBV7-7,11,ASSQGQNTEAF
TRBJ2-7,TRBV5-1,10,ASSFQGYEQY
TRBJ1-5,TRBV18,12,ASSPRTGRGPQH
TRBJ1-2,TRBV4-1,12,ASSQAGGNYGYT
TRBJ2-1,TRBV11-2,12,ASSSRGQGDEQF
TRBJ2-2,TRBV6-5,11,ASSYPNTGELF
TRBJ1-1,TRBV14,10,ASSQADTEAF
TRBJ1-1,TRBV6-5,11,ASRLRGAGEAF
TRBJ1-1,TRBV9,15,ASTPGRGWDRETEAF
TRBJ2-3,TRBV5-1,12,ASSSSGEGDTQY
TRBJ2-3,TRBV5-1,12,ASSLAGGADTQY
TRBJ2-3,TRBV5-1,12,ASSSPRGGDTQY